Listed below are T cell receptor beta chains from one sample, sequenced in a study of PD-1 blockade in classical Hodgkin lymphoma. Libraries were prepared by immunoSEQ multiplex PCR; TCRdb keeps only in-frame clonotypes and omits some of them. The repertoire consists of roughly 100,000 clones, with approximately 94% occurring once and the leading ten covering roughly 2.1%. The input for sequencing was peripheral blood mononuclear cells (PBMCs), taken before the fourth cycle of nivolumab. The receptor source for this set is a human donor with classical Hodgkin lymphoma. CDR3s include the opening cysteine and the closing phenylalanine or tryptophan. The D gene is left open where the match is weak. Size tells how often a clone was seen (once, few, many) or the class of an expanded clone, and some rows leave it out.

CDR3nt: TGTGCCTGGAGTACAGGGATTTCGAACACCGGGGAGCTGTTTTTT; CDR3aa: CAWSTGISNTGELFF; d_gene: NA; abundance: NA; v_gene: TRBV30; j_gene: TRBJ2-2
CDR3nt: TGTGCCAGCAGCTTAGGGGGTAGCTCCTACAATGAGCAGTTCTTC; CDR3aa: CASSLGGSSYNEQFF; d_gene: NA; abundance: NA; v_gene: TRBV11-2; j_gene: TRBJ2-1
CDR3nt: TGTGCCAGCAGCTCCGTTAGCGGGGGACAAGAGACCCAGTACTTC; CDR3aa: CASSSVSGGQETQYF; d_gene: TRBD2; abundance: NA; v_gene: TRBV6-5; j_gene: TRBJ2-5
CDR3nt: TGTGCCAGCCGACAGGATTTTGACTATGGCTACACCTTC; CDR3aa: CASRQDFDYGYTF; d_gene: NA; abundance: NA; v_gene: TRBV27; j_gene: TRBJ1-2
CDR3nt: TGTGCCAGCAGCGTAGAGGCGTTGAGGGGTAGCGGGAAATTGGTAGATACGCAGTATTTT; CDR3aa: CASSVEALRGSGKLVDTQYF; d_gene: TRBD2; abundance: NA; v_gene: TRBV9; j_gene: TRBJ2-3
CDR3nt: TGCGCCAGCAGCTTGGTCGGGCAGGGGAACACTGAAGCTTTCTTT; CDR3aa: CASSLVGQGNTEAFF; d_gene: NA; abundance: NA; v_gene: TRBV5-1; j_gene: TRBJ1-1
CDR3nt: TGTGCCAGCACGAACTACGAGCAGTACTTC; CDR3aa: CASTNYEQYF; d_gene: NA; abundance: NA; v_gene: TRBV2; j_gene: TRBJ2-7
CDR3nt: TGCGCCAGGGGAATCAGACCCTCCTATGGCTACACCTTC; CDR3aa: CARGIRPSYGYTF; d_gene: NA; abundance: NA; v_gene: TRBV5-1; j_gene: TRBJ1-2
CDR3nt: TGTGCCAGCAGCCCCGAGACAGGATCTCCCGGGGAGCTGTTTTTT; CDR3aa: CASSPETGSPGELFF; d_gene: NA; abundance: NA; v_gene: TRBV7-9; j_gene: TRBJ2-2
CDR3nt: TGTGCCAGCAGTTCCCCGACAGAAGAGACCCAGTACTTC; CDR3aa: CASSSPTEETQYF; d_gene: NA; abundance: once; v_gene: TRBV27; j_gene: TRBJ2-5
CDR3nt: TGTGCCAGCAGCTTGTCTTATCAGCCCCAGCATTTT; CDR3aa: CASSLSYQPQHF; d_gene: NA; abundance: NA; v_gene: TRBV5-8; j_gene: TRBJ1-5
CDR3nt: TGTGCCAGCAGCTTAGTTTCAGGGATCAATCAGCCCCAGCATTTT; CDR3aa: CASSLVSGINQPQHF; d_gene: NA; abundance: NA; v_gene: TRBV11-2; j_gene: TRBJ1-5
CDR3nt: TGTGCCAGCAGACCACTTGGGGGGGCAGGCTACACCTTC; CDR3aa: CASRPLGGAGYTF; d_gene: NA; abundance: NA; v_gene: TRBV5-6; j_gene: TRBJ1-2
CDR3nt: TGTGCCAGCAGTTTTTTCCCGCGCGGGACTAGCTTGAGCTCCTACGAGCAGTACTTC; CDR3aa: CASSFFPRGTSLSSYEQYF; d_gene: TRBD2; abundance: NA; v_gene: TRBV27; j_gene: TRBJ2-7
CDR3nt: TGTGCCAGCAGTCACCTTAATCTCGGACAGGGGGCTTACGAGCAGTACTTC; CDR3aa: CASSHLNLGQGAYEQYF; d_gene: TRBD1; abundance: few; v_gene: TRBV28; j_gene: TRBJ2-7
CDR3nt: TGTGCCAGCAGCTTAGAACAGCCCTACGAGCAGTACTTC; CDR3aa: CASSLEQPYEQYF; d_gene: NA; abundance: NA; v_gene: TRBV7-8; j_gene: TRBJ2-7
CDR3nt: TGCAGCGGCCTACAGGGACCCCCCTCGGGCGGCTACACCTTC; CDR3aa: CSGLQGPPSGGYTF; d_gene: NA; abundance: NA; v_gene: TRBV29-1; j_gene: TRBJ1-2
CDR3nt: TGTGCCAGCTCACCACGCCCCGGACAGGGTTATAGAAACACCATATATTTT; CDR3aa: CASSPRPGQGYRNTIYF; d_gene: TRBD1; abundance: NA; v_gene: TRBV18; j_gene: TRBJ1-3
CDR3nt: TGTGCCAGCTCACCCGGACTAGCGGGAACCTACGAGCAGTACTTC; CDR3aa: CASSPGLAGTYEQYF; d_gene: TRBD2; abundance: NA; v_gene: TRBV18; j_gene: TRBJ2-7
CDR3nt: TGCGCCAGCAGTGTGAACGTCGCGGGACCTAATACGCAGTATTTT; CDR3aa: CASSVNVAGPNTQYF; d_gene: NA; abundance: NA; v_gene: TRBV10-1; j_gene: TRBJ2-3
CDR3nt: TGTGCCAGCAGCAGAAAGGACATCCGGGGCTACACCTTC; CDR3aa: CASSRKDIRGYTF; d_gene: NA; abundance: NA; v_gene: TRBV21-1; j_gene: TRBJ1-2
CDR3nt: TGCGCCAGCAGTGAGATGGGAAGGCAAACTGAAGCTTTCTTT; CDR3aa: CASSEMGRQTEAFF; d_gene: NA; abundance: few; v_gene: TRBV10-1; j_gene: TRBJ1-1
CDR3nt: TGTGCCACCAGCAGAGTCCCCAGCCCTAATCAGCCCCAGCATTTT; CDR3aa: CATSRVPSPNQPQHF; d_gene: NA; abundance: few; v_gene: TRBV15; j_gene: TRBJ1-5
CDR3nt: TGTGCCAGCAGCCGGGAACCCTTTGGCTACACCTTC; CDR3aa: CASSREPFGYTF; d_gene: NA; abundance: few; v_gene: TRBV6-5; j_gene: TRBJ1-2
CDR3nt: TGTGCCAGCAGCCAAGGGGGACTAAACTACGAGCAGTACTTC; CDR3aa: CASSQGGLNYEQYF; d_gene: NA; abundance: NA; v_gene: TRBV9; j_gene: TRBJ2-7
CDR3nt: TGTGCCAGCAGTCCTAGGGGCGGAACGACATATGGCTACACCTTC; CDR3aa: CASSPRGGTTYGYTF; d_gene: NA; abundance: NA; v_gene: TRBV11-2; j_gene: TRBJ1-2
CDR3nt: TGCGCCAGCAGTAGCGAACCGGGACTAGCGGGAGGGCGAGAGACCCAGTACTTC; CDR3aa: CASSSEPGLAGGRETQYF; d_gene: TRBD2; abundance: NA; v_gene: TRBV10-1; j_gene: TRBJ2-5
CDR3nt: TGTGCCAGCTCACCACCAGCCAAAAACATTCAGTACTTC; CDR3aa: CASSPPAKNIQYF; d_gene: NA; abundance: NA; v_gene: TRBV18; j_gene: TRBJ2-4
CDR3nt: TGTGCCAGCAGTTTATTAGCTAGCGGGTCCACCGGGGAGCTGTTTTTT; CDR3aa: CASSLLASGSTGELFF; d_gene: TRBD2; abundance: NA; v_gene: TRBV27; j_gene: TRBJ2-2
CDR3nt: TGTGCCAGCAGCTTCGAGGGGCGGGAGATAGATACGCAGTATTTT; CDR3aa: CASSFEGREIDTQYF; d_gene: TRBD2; abundance: NA; v_gene: TRBV7-3; j_gene: TRBJ2-3
CDR3nt: TGCGCCAGCAGCTTGGGGTCTTGGGCAGATACGCAGTATTTT; CDR3aa: CASSLGSWADTQYF; d_gene: NA; abundance: NA; v_gene: TRBV5-1; j_gene: TRBJ2-3
CDR3nt: TGTGCCAGCAGTTTTCCCCGACTAGCGGGAGGGTCGGATACGCAGTATTTT; CDR3aa: CASSFPRLAGGSDTQYF; d_gene: TRBD2; abundance: NA; v_gene: TRBV5-6; j_gene: TRBJ2-3
CDR3nt: TGCGCCAGCAGCTTGGGGACGTCGAACACCGGGGAGCTGTTTTTT; CDR3aa: CASSLGTSNTGELFF; d_gene: NA; abundance: NA; v_gene: TRBV5-1; j_gene: TRBJ2-2
CDR3nt: TGCGCCAGCAGCTTTACCGGGACTAGCGGGGGGGAGACCCAGTACTTC; CDR3aa: CASSFTGTSGGETQYF; d_gene: TRBD2; abundance: NA; v_gene: TRBV5-1; j_gene: TRBJ2-5
CDR3nt: TGTGCCAGCAGCTCCACTCCGAACACCGGGGAGCTGTTTTTT; CDR3aa: CASSSTPNTGELFF; d_gene: NA; abundance: NA; v_gene: TRBV11-1; j_gene: TRBJ2-2
CDR3nt: TGTGCCAGCAGTCAAGACGGCTACGAGCAGTACTTC; CDR3aa: CASSQDGYEQYF; d_gene: NA; abundance: NA; v_gene: TRBV6-1; j_gene: TRBJ2-7
CDR3nt: TGTGCCAGCAGTTTCCTAGGACTAGCGGGAGATGCAGATACGCAGTATTTT; CDR3aa: CASSFLGLAGDADTQYF; d_gene: TRBD2; abundance: once; v_gene: TRBV27; j_gene: TRBJ2-3